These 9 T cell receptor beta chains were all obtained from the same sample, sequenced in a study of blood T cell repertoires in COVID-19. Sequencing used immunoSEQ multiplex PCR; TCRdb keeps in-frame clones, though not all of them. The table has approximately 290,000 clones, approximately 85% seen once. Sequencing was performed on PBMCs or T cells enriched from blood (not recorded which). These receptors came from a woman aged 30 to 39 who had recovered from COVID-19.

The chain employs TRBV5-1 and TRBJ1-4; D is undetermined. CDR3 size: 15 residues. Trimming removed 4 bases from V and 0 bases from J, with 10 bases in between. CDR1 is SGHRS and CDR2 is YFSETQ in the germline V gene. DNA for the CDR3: TGCGCCAGCAGCCCCTCAGGTACAACTAATGAAAAACTGTTTTTT. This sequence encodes CASSPSGTTNEKLFF.

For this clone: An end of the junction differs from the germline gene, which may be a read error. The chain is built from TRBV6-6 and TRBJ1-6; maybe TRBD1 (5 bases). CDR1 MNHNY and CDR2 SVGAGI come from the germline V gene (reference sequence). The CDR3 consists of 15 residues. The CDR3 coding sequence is TGTGCCAGCAGTGACTCGGGACTTGCCAGTTCACCCCTCCACTTT. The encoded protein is CASSDSGLASSPLHF.

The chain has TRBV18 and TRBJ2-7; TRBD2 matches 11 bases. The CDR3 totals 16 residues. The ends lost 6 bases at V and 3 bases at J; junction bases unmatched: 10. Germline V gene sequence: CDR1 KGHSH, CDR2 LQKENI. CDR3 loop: CASSPRETSGIYEQYF. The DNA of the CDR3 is TGTGCCAGCTCGCCGAGGGAGACTAGCGGGATCTACGAGCAGTACTTC.

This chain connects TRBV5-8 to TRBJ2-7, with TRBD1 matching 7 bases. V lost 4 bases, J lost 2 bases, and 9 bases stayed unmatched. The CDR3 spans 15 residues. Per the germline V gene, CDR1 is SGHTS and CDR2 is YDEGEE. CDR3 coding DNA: TGTGCCAGCAGCCTTGGGACAGCGGTCCCCTACGAGCAGTACTTC. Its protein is CASSLGTAVPYEQYF.

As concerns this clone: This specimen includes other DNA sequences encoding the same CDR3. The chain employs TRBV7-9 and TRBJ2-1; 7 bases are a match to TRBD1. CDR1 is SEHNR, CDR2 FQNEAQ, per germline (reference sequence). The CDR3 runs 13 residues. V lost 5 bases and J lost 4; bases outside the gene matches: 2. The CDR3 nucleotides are TGTGCCAGCAGCCTGGGACAGTACAATGAGCAGTTCTTC. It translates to CASSLGQYNEQFF.

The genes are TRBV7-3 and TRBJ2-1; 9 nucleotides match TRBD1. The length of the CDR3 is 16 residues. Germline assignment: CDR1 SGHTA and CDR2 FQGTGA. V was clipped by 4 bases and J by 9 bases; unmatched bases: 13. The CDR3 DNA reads TGTGCCAGCAGCTCGGACAGGGGATATACAAGTGGTGAGCAGTTCTTC. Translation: CASSSDRGYTSGEQFF.

CDR3 residues: CAWGTGGSSYNEQFF. CDR3 sequence (DNA): TGTGCCTGGGGGACCGGAGGGAGCTCCTACAATGAGCAGTTCTTC. This chain uses TRBV30 with TRBJ2-1, with a tentative D call TRBD2 (6 bases). This CDR3 comprises 15 residues. Trimming pared 5 bases from V and 0 bases from J, leaving 14 bases between. The germline V gene has CDR1 GTSNPN and CDR2 SVGIG (reference sequence). The variable domain in full, completed from reference TRBV30 and TRBJ2-1, reads SQTIHQWPATLVQPVGSPLSLECTVEGTSNPNLYWYRQAAGRGLQLLFYSVGIGQISSEVPQNLSASRPQDRQFILSSKKLLLSDSGFYLCAWGTGGSSYNEQFFGPGTRLTVL.

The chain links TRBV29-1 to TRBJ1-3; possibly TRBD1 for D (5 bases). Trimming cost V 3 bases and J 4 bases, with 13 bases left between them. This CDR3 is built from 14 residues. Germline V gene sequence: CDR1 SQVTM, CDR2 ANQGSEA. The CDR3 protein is CSVDREGSGNTIYF. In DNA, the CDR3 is TGCAGCGTTGACAGGGAGGGCTCCGGAAACACCATATATTTT. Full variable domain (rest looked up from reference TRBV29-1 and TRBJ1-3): SAVISQKPSRDICQRGTSLTIQCQVDSQVTMMFWYRQQPGQSLTLIATANQGSEATYESGFVIDKFPISRPNLTFSTLTVSNMSPEDSSIYLCSVDREGSGNTIYFGEGSWLTVV.

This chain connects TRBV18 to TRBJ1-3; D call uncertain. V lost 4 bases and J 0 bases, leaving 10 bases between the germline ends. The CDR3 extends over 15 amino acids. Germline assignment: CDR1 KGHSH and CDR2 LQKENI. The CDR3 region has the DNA TGTGCCAGCTCACGACGGGTCCGCTCTGGAAACACCATATATTTT. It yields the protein CASSRRVRSGNTIYF.